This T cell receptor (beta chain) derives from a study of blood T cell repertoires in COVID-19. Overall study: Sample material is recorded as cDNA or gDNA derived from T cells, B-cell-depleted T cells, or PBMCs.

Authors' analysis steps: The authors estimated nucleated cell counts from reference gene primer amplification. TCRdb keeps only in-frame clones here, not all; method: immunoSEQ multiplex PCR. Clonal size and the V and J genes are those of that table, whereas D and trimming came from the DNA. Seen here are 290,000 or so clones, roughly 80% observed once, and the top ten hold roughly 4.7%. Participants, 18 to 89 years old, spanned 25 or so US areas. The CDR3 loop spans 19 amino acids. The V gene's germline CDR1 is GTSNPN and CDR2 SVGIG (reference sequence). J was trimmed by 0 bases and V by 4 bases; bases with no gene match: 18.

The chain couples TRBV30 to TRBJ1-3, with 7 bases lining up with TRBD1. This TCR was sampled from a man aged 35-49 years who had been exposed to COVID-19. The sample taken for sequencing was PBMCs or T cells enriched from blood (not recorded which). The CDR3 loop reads CAWTPFPLRTGSSGNTIYF. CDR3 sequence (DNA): TGTGCCTGGACGCCCTTTCCTTTGAGGACAGGTAGCTCTGGAAACACCATATATTTT.